This is a list of T cell receptor beta chains from one sample in a study of blood T cells in healthy people across ages. TCRdb analysed the 5' RACE reads with MiXCR anew, one entry per CDR3 protein. The sample contains more than 650,000 distinct CDR3 sequences, 20% to 25% of which appear only once. Sequenced: blood. The receptors originated from a man in his 70s in good health. The CDR3 runs from the conserved cysteine through the conserved F or W. D genes are given only for firm matches. Clone size is not always given. Where it is, it says once, few, many or a class for expanded clones.

d_call j_call clone_size v_call cdr3_nt cdr3_aa
TRBD1 TRBJ1-2 many TRBV20-1 TGCAGTGCTAGAGATGGGACAGGTTATGGCTACACCTTC CSARDGTGYGYTF
- TRBJ2-1 many TRBV5-1 TGCGCCAGCAGCTTAGGGGCAGGCCCTAACAATGAGCAGTTCTTC CASSLGAGPNNEQFF
- TRBJ2-5 few TRBV7-9 TGTGCCAGCAGCCCCGACAAGATCCCATACCAAGAGACCCAGTACTTC CASSPDKIPYQETQYF
TRBD2 TRBJ2-7 - TRBV7-9 TGTGCCAGCAGCCTGGGACTAGCGGGAGACCACGAGCAGTACTTC CASSLGLAGDHEQYF
- TRBJ1-4 - TRBV12-3/TRBV12-4 TGTGCCAGCAGATCCTCCGAAAAACTGTTTTTT CASRSSEKLFF
- TRBJ1-1 - TRBV29-1 TGCAGCGTTGACCCCAGGCAAAACACTGAAGCTTTCTTT CSVDPRQNTEAFF
TRBD2 TRBJ2-1 few TRBV4-3 TGCGCCAGCAGCCAAGATGTGTCCGGGACTAGCGGGAGGGGGAACAATGAGCAGTTCTTC CASSQDVSGTSGRGNNEQFF
- TRBJ2-3 - TRBV5-1 TGCGCCAGCAGCCGGGTTAGCGGCGCTAGCACAGATACGCAGTATTTT CASSRVSGASTDTQYF
- TRBJ2-1 - TRBV6-2/TRBV6-3 TGTGCCAGCAGTGCCCTGGATGAGCAGTTCTTC CASSALDEQFF
TRBD2 TRBJ2-1 - TRBV9 TGTGCCAGCAGCGTAGGTGCTAGCGGGAGAGTTGAGCAGTTCTTC CASSVGASGRVEQFF
- TRBJ2-1 few TRBV5-1 TGCGCCAGCAGCTTGCAGGGGCTCAATGAGCAGTTCTTC CASSLQGLNEQFF
- TRBJ2-3 - TRBV7-2 TGTGCCAGCAGCTTAGAATCCCGTAGCACAGATACGCAGTATTTT CASSLESRSTDTQYF
- TRBJ1-1 - TRBV9 TGTGCCAGCAGCGCAGGAGGAATTAACACTGAAGCTTTCTTT CASSAGGINTEAFF
TRBD1 TRBJ1-1 - TRBV18 TGTGCCAGCTCACCTACAGGGGAGACTGAAGCTTTCTTT CASSPTGETEAFF